These T cell receptor beta chains were read from a single sample in a study of T cell repertoires in cytomegalovirus infection. TCRdb re-derived calls from the reads in MiXCR, one entry per CDR3 protein. The repertoire holds some 800,000 distinct CDR3 sequences, over 25% seen once, with approximately 13% in the top ten. For these TCRs, the target antigens are not known. Sequences were derived from cultured CD8+ T cells from PBMCs, sampled from culture after CMV antigen stimulation. Source of these receptors: a human donor in good health (CMV status not recorded). Some clones in this sample may be carry-over from other donors' samples. Both conserved end residues are part of each CDR3. The order of the fields is clone size, J gene, D gene, CDR3 length, V gene, CDR3 DNA, CDR3 protein. The D gene is left open where the match is weak. Some rows mark clone size as missing; the rest say once, few, many or name a class of expanded clone.

few TRBJ2-1 TRBD1 15 TRBV23-1 TGCGCCAGCAGTCAGCCAGGGGGCCCCGTCAATGAGCAGTTCTTC CASSQPGGPVNEQFF
- TRBJ2-3 - 15 TRBV12-3/TRBV12-4 TGTGCCAGCAGTTTTTTCCTCAACGCCACAGATACGCAGTATTTT CASSFFLNATDTQYF
few TRBJ1-2 - 12 TRBV12-3/TRBV12-4 TGTGCCAGCAGGGGTACGCCCGAGGGCTACACCTTC CASRGTPEGYTF
- TRBJ1-5 - 14 TRBV15 TGTGTCACCAGCACTAGGGGTGGCAATCAGCCCCAGCATTTT CVTSTRGGNQPQHF
- TRBJ2-5 - 15 TRBV14 TGTGCCAGCAGCCAAGATTTGGAGATTCAAGAGACCCAGTACTTC CASSQDLEIQETQYF
many TRBJ1-2 - 16 TRBV7-9 TGTGCCAGCAGCTCGGCGACAAGCCAGGCTAACTATGGCTACACCTTC CASSSATSQANYGYTF
few TRBJ2-1 - 15 TRBV9 TGTGCCAGCAGCGAAGCAGGGGAATCCTACAATGAGCAGTTCTTC CASSEAGESYNEQFF
many TRBJ1-1 - 11 TRBV6-1 TGTGCCAGCAGTGAATATTGGGAAGCTTTCTTT CASSEYWEAFF
many TRBJ2-1 - 11 TRBV27 TGTGCCAGCAGTCTTTATGGGGAGCAGTTCTTC CASSLYGEQFF
- TRBJ2-2 TRBD1 16 TRBV7-6 TGTGCCAGCAGCTTACGGACAGGGCCGAGGGACGGGGAGCTGTTTTTT CASSLRTGPRDGELFF
once TRBJ2-1 - 16 TRBV19 TGTGCCACCCACCCCGGTAATCTCGGCTTTTGGGGTGAGCAGTTCTTC CATHPGNLGFWGEQFF
few TRBJ2-1 - 15 TRBV3-1 TGTGCCAGCAGCCAAGAATGGCTCCAATACAATGAGCAGTTCTTC CASSQEWLQYNEQFF
- TRBJ1-1 - 15 TRBV6-1 TGTGCCAGCAGTGAACCGGGGGGGCGGAACACTGAAGCTTTCTTT CASSEPGGRNTEAFF
- TRBJ2-6 - 16 TRBV19 TGTGCCAGTAGTATACCGTGGGTCTCTGGGGCCAACGTCCTGACTTTC CASSIPWVSGANVLTF
few TRBJ1-1 - 13 TRBV7-3 TGTGCCAGCAGCTCGCACCCGAACACTGAAGCTTTCTTT CASSSHPNTEAFF
- TRBJ1-4 - 15 TRBV9 TGTGCCAGCAGCTTCAGAGACTCAACTAATGAAAAACTGTTTTTT CASSFRDSTNEKLFF
few TRBJ2-7 TRBD1 15 TRBV7-9 TGTGCCAGCAGCCCGCGGGACAGGGCATCCTACGAGCAGTACTTC CASSPRDRASYEQYF
few TRBJ1-4 - 11 TRBV10-3 TGTGCCATCAGTCAAAATGAAAAACTGTTTTTT CAISQNEKLFF
- TRBJ2-7 - 15 TRBV4-1 TGCGCCAGCAGCCAAGCATTGGGGGATCGGTACGAGCAGTACTTC CASSQALGDRYEQYF
- TRBJ2-1 - 14 TRBV5-1 TGCGCCAGCAGCTTGTGGGGACCAGACAATGAGCAGTTCTTC CASSLWGPDNEQFF
- TRBJ2-3 - 16 TRBV7-9 TGTGCCAGCAGCCTGACACAGGGGGGGGAGACAGATACGCAGTATTTT CASSLTQGGETDTQYF
many TRBJ1-1 - 14 TRBV7-8 TGTGCCAGCAGCTTAGTATGGGGACGCACTGAAGCTTTCTTT CASSLVWGRTEAFF
medium-sized TRBJ2-1 - 14 TRBV7-8 TGTGCCAGCAGCTTAGCTCCCCCCCCTAATGAGCAGTTCTTC CASSLAPPPNEQFF
- TRBJ1-1 - 15 TRBV4-1 TGCGCCAGCACGAAACGGGGGGGCGCTGAGACTGAAGCTTTCTTT CASTKRGGAETEAFF
few TRBJ1-1 - 16 TRBV9 TGTGCCAGCAGCTCTGAGGGGATAAGATCGAACACTGAAGCTTTCTTT CASSSEGIRSNTEAFF
few TRBJ2-2 TRBD2 16 TRBV7-9 TGTGCCAGCAGCTCACCACTAGCGGGGGGCACCGGGGAGCTGTTTTTT CASSSPLAGGTGELFF
few TRBJ1-1 TRBD1 16 TRBV7-9 TGTGCCAGCAGCTTGGGCACGAACAGGGGGTCCACTGAAGCTTTCTTT CASSLGTNRGSTEAFF
- TRBJ1-4 TRBD1 15 TRBV7-9 TGTGCCAGTACGGGACAGCGAGCAACTAATGAAAAACTGTTTTTT CASTGQRATNEKLFF
- TRBJ1-2 - 15 TRBV27 TGTGCCAGCAGTTTCCGACAGGCTAACAACTATGGCTACACCTTC CASSFRQANNYGYTF
few TRBJ2-2 - 15 TRBV7-2 TGTGCCAGCAGCCCCCGGCACTCCGACACCGGGGAGCTGTTTTTT CASSPRHSDTGELFF
few TRBJ2-7 TRBD1 14 TRBV6-5 TGTGCCAGCAGTTACTCGGACAGGGCCTACGAGCAGTACTTC CASSYSDRAYEQYF
- TRBJ2-3 TRBD2 17 TRBV6-1 TGTGCCAGCAGCCGTTTAGCGGGGCCTGCTGACACAGATACGCAGTATTTT CASSRLAGPADTDTQYF
many TRBJ1-2 TRBD1 15 TRBV6-5 TGTGCCAGCAGTTACAATCCCAGGGGGCAGGATGGCTACACCTTC CASSYNPRGQDGYTF
- TRBJ2-7 - 14 TRBV7-9 TGTGCCAGCAGCTTAGACTCGGGGATCTACGAGCAGTACTTC CASSLDSGIYEQYF
many TRBJ2-3 - 15 TRBV12-3/TRBV12-4 TGTGCCAGCAGTTTACTCCCGGACAGCACAGATACGCAGTATTTT CASSLLPDSTDTQYF